Each of the 21 T cell receptor beta chains below was sequenced from the same sample in a study of blood T cell repertoires in COVID-19. Profiling relied on immunoSEQ multiplex PCR, and the TCRdb table lists in-frame clones only, not all of them. The table has around 28,000 clones, around 88% seen once. Sequencing input: peripheral blood. The receptors derive from a human donor in a cohort sampled during active COVID-19.

The chain employs TRBV5-4 and TRBJ2-7, with 16 bases aligning to TRBD2. This CDR3 spans 17 amino acids. V gave up 1 base and J gave up 2 bases; unmatched junction bases: 3. Germline CDR1 SGHNT, CDR2 YYREEE (reference sequence). CDR3 region: CASSLTGTSGGAYEQYF. In DNA, the CDR3 is TGTGCCAGCAGCTTGACCGGGACTAGCGGGGGGGCCTACGAGCAGTACTTC.

This rearrangement joins TRBV24-1 to TRBJ2-5; 11 nucleotides line up with TRBD1. The ends lost 6 bases at V and 5 bases at J; junction bases unmatched: 7. The CDR3 contains 15 residues. Germline V CDR1 and CDR2: KGHDR, SFDVKD. The CDR3 region is CATSPGQGERETQYF. The DNA for the CDR3 is TGTGCCACCAGTCCGGGACAGGGGGAAAGGGAGACCCAGTACTTC.

The CDR3 sequence is CASRPDGSTEAFF. DNA for the CDR3: TGTGCCAGCAGACCAGACGGGAGCACTGAAGCTTTCTTT. The chain employs TRBV6-6 and TRBJ1-1; D not certain. CDR3 length: 13 amino acids. V was cut by 6 bases and J by 4 bases, with 12 bases left in between. Per the germline V gene, CDR1 is MNHNY and CDR2 is SVGAGI (reference sequence).

The chain carries TRBV28 and TRBJ2-3, with TRBD2 matching 16 bases. The CDR3 consists of 16 residues. Germline V gene sequence: CDR1 MDHEN, CDR2 SYDVKM. The J segment lost 7 bases and the V segment lost 6 bases, leaving 7 bases of the junction unmatched. The DNA for the CDR3 is TGTGCCAGCAGCCCGGGACTAGCGGGAGGGCGACATACGCAGTATTTT. Its protein product is CASSPGLAGGRHTQYF.

This clone was counted a few times. The CDR3 DNA reads TGTGCCAGCAGTGAACCTCCCCCCCTCCAAGAGACCCAGTACTTC. This translates into CASSEPPPLQETQYF. This chain joins TRBV2 and TRBJ2-5; D is ambiguous. CDR3 size: 15 residues. CDR1 and CDR2 (germline): SNHLY, FYNNEI. V was shortened by 2 bases and J by 1 base, with 11 bases between the two germline ends. Complete variable domain (other parts from reference TRBV2 and TRBJ2-5): EPEVTQTPSHQVTQMGQEVILRCVPISNHLYFYWYRQILGQKVEFLVSFYNNEISEKSEIFDDQFSVERPDGSNFTLKIRSTKLEDSAMYFCASSEPPPLQETQYFGPGTRLLVL.

The chain carries TRBV5-1 and TRBJ1-2; a weak D match, TRBD1 (6 bases). V was cut by 3 bases and J by 5 bases, with 26 bases left in between. The CDR3 spans 18 residues. Germline CDR1 reads SGHRS; CDR2 reads YFSETQ. The CDR3 sequence is CASSSEGSGDAYTYGYTF. The CDR3 coding sequence is TGCGCCAGCAGCTCGGAAGGGTCAGGGGACGCCTACACGTATGGCTACACCTTC. Together with reference TRBV5-1 and TRBJ1-2, the CDR3 gives the full variable domain: KAGVTQTPRYLIKTRGQQVTLSCSPISGHRSVSWYQQTPGQGLQFLFEYFSETQRNKGNFPGRFSGRQFSNSRSEMNVSTLELGDSALYLCASSSEGSGDAYTYGYTFGSGTRLTVV.

The chain links TRBV6-6 to TRBJ2-7, with TRBD1 matching over 11 bases. CDR1 MNHNY and CDR2 SVGAGI come from the germline V gene (reference sequence). There are 14 residues in the CDR3. Trimming cost V 3 bases and J 6 bases; bases outside gene matches: 4. CDR3 DNA: TGTGCCAGCAGTTATTCGGGACAGGGGGGCGAGCAGTACTTC. Translation: CASSYSGQGGEQYF.

The CDR3 is CASSEERTSGRNEQYF. The CDR3 DNA sequence: TGTGCCAGCAGTGAAGAGAGGACTAGCGGGAGAAACGAGCAGTACTTC. J is TRBJ2-7 and V is TRBV3-1 (or the pseudogene TRBV3-2), with 13 bases identical to TRBD2. Looked up from germline, CDR1 is LGHDT and CDR2 is YNNKEL (reference sequence). Trimming took 6 bases from V and 5 from J; bases not matched to a gene: 10. This CDR3 is 16 amino acids long.

This chain connects TRBV2 to TRBJ1-2; D may be TRBD1 (6 bases). V was clipped by 6 bases and J by 2 bases, with 10 bases between them. Germline CDR1 SNHLY, CDR2 FYNNEI. The CDR3 runs to 13 residues. The CDR3 reads CASRVGQNYGYTF. CDR3 bases: TGTGCCAGCAGAGTTGGACAGAACTATGGCTACACCTTC.

In its sample, this clone was seen a few times. The chain is built from TRBV7-9 and TRBJ2-7; D is unclear. CDR1 is SEHNR and CDR2 is FQNEAQ in the germline V gene (reference sequence). The CDR3 consists of 11 residues. V was trimmed by 5 bases and J by 5 bases, leaving 7 bases between them. CDR3 loop: CASSPQDEQYF. The CDR3 DNA reads as TGTGCCAGCAGCCCCCAGGACGAGCAGTACTTC.

The chain couples TRBV4-3 to TRBJ1-2; TRBD1 matches at 8 bases. CDR1 and CDR2 (germline): LGHNA, YSLEER. CDR3 length: 14 residues. V lost 1 base, J lost 8 bases, and 6 bases stayed unmatched. CDR3 coding DNA: TGCGCCAGCAGCCAAGGGCAGGGGGCAGAGGGCTACACCTTC. It codes for CASSQGQGAEGYTF.

This chain joins TRBV28 and TRBJ2-5; the match to TRBD1 covers 10 bases. The V gene end was trimmed by 6 bases and the J gene end by 10 bases; junction bases not matched to a gene: 5. Germline CDR1 is MDHEN and CDR2 is SYDVKM. The CDR3 is made up of 12 amino acids. CDR3 region: CASRWTGGIQYF. The CDR3 nucleotides read TGTGCCAGCAGGTGGACAGGGGGGATCCAGTACTTC.

The chain has TRBV7-2 and TRBJ2-5; TRBD2 might be the D (5 bases). Germline V gene lookup returns CDR1 SGHTA and CDR2 FQGNSA. CDR3 length: 14 residues. Trimming took off 2 bases at V and 3 bases at J, with 10 bases between the two ends. The CDR3, as DNA: TGTGCCAGCAGCTTATGGTCCGGGGAAGAGACCCAGTACTTC. Its protein is CASSLWSGEETQYF. The full variable domain, with the rest looked up from reference TRBV7-2 and TRBJ2-5, is GAGVSQSPSNKVTEKGKDVELRCDPISGHTALYWYRQSLGQGLEFLIYFQGNSAPDKSGLPSDRFSAERTGGSVSTLTIQRTQQEDSAVYLCASSLWSGEETQYFGPGTRLLVL.

This clone was recorded only once. V and J are TRBV3-1 (or the pseudogene TRBV3-2) and TRBJ1-5; D unclear. The CDR3 has 12 residues. Trimming left V 3 bases short and J 7 bases short, with 7 bases between. Germline V gene data show CDR1 as LGHDT and CDR2 as YNNKEL (reference sequence). The CDR3 coding sequence is TGTGCCAGCAGCCAGGGCCACCAGCCCCAGCATTTT. Translating gives CASSQGHQPQHF.

The chain is built from TRBV24-1 and TRBJ2-2; D uncertain. The germline V and J ends were trimmed by 4 bases and 2 bases, with 10 bases remaining between them. Looked up from germline, CDR1 is KGHDR and CDR2 is SFDVKD. This CDR3 region has 15 residues. CDR3 loop: CATSDRDINTGELFF. CDR3 coding DNA: TGTGCCACCAGTGACCGCGACATTAACACCGGGGAGCTGTTTTTT.

In its sample, this clone was seen once. The CDR3 protein is CASSSPTSGGTDTQYF. As DNA, the CDR3 is TGTGCCAGCAGCTCCCCTACTAGCGGGGGCACAGATACGCAGTATTTT. This chain connects TRBV11-3 to TRBJ2-3; 10 nucleotides line up with TRBD2. V gave up 4 bases and J gave up 1 base; unmatched junction bases: 5. Looked up from germline, CDR1 is SGHNT and CDR2 is YENEEA. CDR3 size: 16 residues. The full variable domain, with the rest looked up from reference TRBV11-3 and TRBJ2-3, is EAGVVQSPRYKIIEKKQPVAFWCNPISGHNTLYWYLQNLGQGPELLIRYENEEAVDDSQLPKDRFSAERLKGVDSTLKIQPAELGDSAVYLCASSSPTSGGTDTQYFGPGTRLTVL.

The chain is built from TRBV5-8 and TRBJ2-7; 8 positions match TRBD1. Germline V lookup: CDR1 SGHTS, CDR2 YDEGEE. This CDR3 region has 16 residues. The ends lost 3 bases at V and 3 bases at J; junction bases unmatched: 11. CDR3 sequence (DNA): TGTGCCAGCAGCTGGGGCCTGGGACAGGAGCTCTACGAGCAGTACTTC. It specifies CASSWGLGQELYEQYF.

The V call is TRBV2, the J call TRBJ2-5; possible D gene TRBD1, 6 bases. With 7 bases removed from V and 4 bases from J, the gap between germline ends came to 13 bases. The CDR3 has 13 residues. Germline V gives CDR1 SNHLY, CDR2 FYNNEI. CDR3 DNA: TGTGCCAGCACTCCAGGGGTCCCAGAGACCCAGTACTTC. Its protein is CASTPGVPETQYF.

The V gene is TRBV5-1, the J gene TRBJ2-7, with TRBD1 as a possible D gene (6 bases). The germline V gene encodes CDR1 SGHRS and CDR2 YFSETQ. V was shortened by 4 bases and J by 5 bases, with 22 bases between the two germline ends. CDR3 length: 16 residues. In DNA, the CDR3 is TGCGCCAGCAGCCTATTAACGGACAGAACTACTGACGAGCAGTACTTC. It translates to CASSLLTDRTTDEQYF. Full variable domain (missing parts from reference TRBV5-1 and TRBJ2-7): KAGVTQTPRYLIKTRGQQVTLSCSPISGHRSVSWYQQTPGQGLQFLFEYFSETQRNKGNFPGRFSGRQFSNSRSEMNVSTLELGDSALYLCASSLLTDRTTDEQYFGPGTRLTVT.

As DNA, the CDR3 is TGTGCCAGCAGCCAAGCTCCGGGACTAGCGGGAGGACAGATCCAGTACTTC. This encodes CASSQAPGLAGGQIQYF. The gene calls are TRBV7-2 and TRBJ2-5; 15 bases match TRBD2. This CDR3 comprises 17 residues. The ends lost 5 bases at V and 10 bases at J; junction bases unmatched: 14. The germline gives CDR1 SGHTA, CDR2 FQGNSA.

This clone was recorded only once. The chain is built from TRBV27 and TRBJ1-5; the match to TRBD1 covers 8 bases. J lost 5 bases, V lost 6 bases, and 0 bases had no gene match. Germline CDR1 reads MNHEY; CDR2 reads SMNVEV (reference sequence). There are 12 residues in the CDR3. In DNA form, the CDR3 reads TGTGCCAGCAGACAGGGGGATCAGCCCCAGCATTTT. This translates into CASRQGDQPQHF.